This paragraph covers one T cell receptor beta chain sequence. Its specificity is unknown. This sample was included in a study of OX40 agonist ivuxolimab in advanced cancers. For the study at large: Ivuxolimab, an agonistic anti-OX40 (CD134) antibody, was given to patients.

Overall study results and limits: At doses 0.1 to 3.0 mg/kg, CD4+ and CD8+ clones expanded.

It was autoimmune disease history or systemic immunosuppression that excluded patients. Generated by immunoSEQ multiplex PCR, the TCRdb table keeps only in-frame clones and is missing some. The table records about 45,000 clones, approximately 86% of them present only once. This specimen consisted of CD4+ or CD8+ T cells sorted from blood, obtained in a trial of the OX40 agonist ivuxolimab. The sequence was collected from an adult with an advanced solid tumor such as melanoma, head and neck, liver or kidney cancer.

CDR3 sequence: CASSLSFTAVNTEAFF. As DNA, the CDR3 is TGTGCCAGCAGTTTAAGTTTCACGGCGGTGAACACTGAAGCTTTCTTT. The chain couples TRBV27 to TRBJ1-1; D not certain. CDR3 length: 16 amino acids. Trimming took off 2 bases at V and 0 bases at J, with 13 bases between the two ends. Germline V lookup: CDR1 MNHEY, CDR2 SMNVEV (reference sequence).